One and the same sample provided the 13 T cell receptor beta chains below, sequenced in a study of blood T cell repertoires in COVID-19. Measured with immunoSEQ multiplex PCR; TCRdb has only the in-frame clones, and not every one. The table shows just over 70,000 clones, with about three quarters occurring only once. Specimen: peripheral blood. The receptors come from an older woman with acute or convalescent COVID-19.

V and J are TRBV5-6 and TRBJ2-3, with 13 bases identical to TRBD2. CDR1 is SGHDT, CDR2 YYEEEE, per germline. V lost 2 bases, J lost 5 bases, and 2 bases stayed unmatched. The CDR3 sequence is 15 residues long. The CDR3 loop is CASSFRTSGRDTQYF. CDR3 bases: TGTGCCAGCAGCTTCCGGACTAGCGGGAGAGATACGCAGTATTTT.

The gene calls are TRBV11-2 and TRBJ2-3, with D unresolved. The CDR3 runs to 13 residues. V lost 3 bases and J 6 bases, leaving 10 bases between the germline ends. Germline V gene data show CDR1 as SGHAT and CDR2 as FQNNGV. The CDR3 DNA reads as TGTGCCAGCAGCTTTGGCCAACCGGATACGCAGTATTTT. Its protein product is CASSFGQPDTQYF.

There are many counts of this clone. The rearrangement joins TRBV5-5 to TRBJ1-2, with D perhaps matching TRBD1 (6 bases). CDR3 size: 17 residues. Trimming cost V 5 bases and J 1 base, with 21 bases left between them. From germline, CDR1 is SGHKS and CDR2 YYEKEE (reference sequence). CDR3: CASSTSGWGGVNYGYTF. CDR3 nucleotide sequence: TGTGCCAGCAGTACCTCCGGCTGGGGGGGCGTTAACTATGGCTACACCTTC.

This rearrangement joins TRBV28 to TRBJ2-1; 12 bases map to TRBD2. J was trimmed by 7 bases and V by 5 bases; bases with no gene match: 6. Germline CDR1 reads MDHEN; CDR2 reads SYDVKM. This CDR3 is 15 amino acids long. The CDR3: CASSATSGRENEQFF. The CDR3 nucleotides are TGTGCCAGCAGTGCGACTAGCGGGAGAGAGAATGAGCAGTTCTTC.

The chain joins TRBV12-3 or TRBV12-4 to TRBJ2-1; D gene uncertain. This CDR3 is 12 amino acids long. Trimming left V 8 bases short and J 4 bases short, with 9 bases between. The CDR3 DNA reads as TGTGCCAGCCGTGGAGTGTACAATGAGCAGTTCTTC. The encoded protein is CASRGVYNEQFF.

The chain carries TRBV11-2 and TRBJ1-1; 7 nucleotides match TRBD1. With V trimmed by 5 bases and J by 0 bases, 6 bases remained unmatched. This CDR3 is built from 15 residues. Germline CDR1 SGHAT, CDR2 FQNNGV. The CDR3: CASSPRTGLNTEAFF. In nucleotides, the CDR3 is TGTGCCAGCAGCCCCAGGACAGGCTTGAACACTGAAGCTTTCTTT.

The V and J genes are TRBV30 and TRBJ1-2; D is ambiguous. The CDR3 runs 14 residues. The germline V gene has CDR1 GTSNPN and CDR2 SVGIG (reference sequence). Trimming took off 3 bases at V and 4 bases at J, with 15 bases between the two ends. The CDR3 reads CAWRTSRELYGYTF. The CDR3 DNA is TGTGCCTGGAGGACTTCCCGAGAGCTCTATGGCTACACCTTC.

The rearrangement uses TRBV15 and TRBJ1-1; the D gene is possibly TRBD1 (6 bases). Germline CDR1 reads LNHNV; CDR2 reads YYDKDF (reference sequence). The CDR3 has 16 amino acids. The V and J ends lost 1 base and 5 bases respectively, with 17 bases between them. CDR3 sequence reads: CATSRVAGTRGTEAFF. As DNA, the CDR3 is TGTGCCACCAGCAGAGTAGCGGGGACACGGGGGACTGAAGCTTTCTTT.

The V gene is TRBV7-6, the J gene TRBJ2-3; D uncertain. The CDR3 consists of 12 residues. From germline, CDR1 is SGHVS and CDR2 FNYEAQ. The germline V and J ends were trimmed by 4 bases and 2 bases, with 4 bases remaining between them. The CDR3 loop reads CASSSYTDTQYF. CDR3 DNA sequence: TGTGCCAGCAGCTCCTACACAGATACGCAGTATTTT.

The chain joins TRBV6-5 to TRBJ1-2; D is uncertain. Germline V gives CDR1 MNHEY, CDR2 SVGAGI. The CDR3 is 14 amino acids. V was clipped by 2 bases and J by 1 base, with 8 bases between them. The CDR3 sequence is CASSYGPNNYGYTF. The CDR3 DNA follows: TGTGCCAGCAGTTACGGGCCGAATAACTATGGCTACACCTTC.

The chain couples TRBV28 to TRBJ1-1, with D maybe TRBD1 (6 bases). Germline V gene lookup returns CDR1 MDHEN and CDR2 SYDVKM. The length of the CDR3 is 17 residues. Trimming removed 2 bases from V and 2 bases from J, with 18 bases in between. CDR3 bases: TGTGCCAGCAGTTTAGGGACCGTGACAGGAGGCAACACTGAAGCTTTCTTT. It yields the protein CASSLGTVTGGNTEAFF.

This sequence joins TRBV28 and TRBJ2-2, with 12 bases aligning to TRBD2. The CDR3 has 18 amino acids. CDR1 and CDR2 from the germline V gene are MDHEN and SYDVKM. The V and J ends lost 9 bases and 6 bases, in that order; junction bases with no gene match: 17. This CDR3 reads CASLAAGLAGSRPGELFF. CDR3 coding DNA: TGTGCCAGTTTGGCTGCGGGACTAGCGGGTTCCCGCCCCGGGGAGCTGTTTTTT.

V and J are TRBV10-3 and TRBJ2-5, with D perhaps matching TRBD2 (6 bases). The CDR3 extends over 13 amino acids. V lost 4 bases to trimming and J lost 4 bases, with 10 bases between them. From germline, CDR1 is ENHRY and CDR2 SYGVKD. CDR3 region: CAISGSGAETQYF. The CDR3 bases are TGTGCCATCAGTGGTAGCGGAGCAGAGACCCAGTACTTC.